This T cell receptor beta chain was obtained from a study of T cells expressing NK-cell markers. At the level of the study: Eight donors were sequenced, seven testing HCMV-seropositive and one testing seronegative. General study findings and limits: It remained uncertain whether the expanded NKG2C+ T cell clones were specific for HCMV antigens.

TCRdb re-called the 5' RACE reads and gives one entry per CDR3 protein, without DNA. The listing records more than 90,000 distinct CDR3 sequences. Concerning this clonotype: Its specificity is unknown.

The CDR3 sequence is 12 residues long. This TCR derives from a woman aged 18 to 75 in good health. V is TRBV12-3 or TRBV12-4 and J is TRBJ2-7. The source material was blood T cells: a sorted CD56 or NKG2C T cell subset, CD4+ or CD8+ T cells, or bulk PBMC T cells (not recorded which). This chain's CDR3 is CASTTTGYEQYF.